The entry below describes one T cell receptor (beta chain). Authors' analysis steps: Nucleated cell counts were estimated from reference gene primer amplification. Clones were sequenced by immunoSEQ multiplex PCR, and TCRdb holds only the in-frame ones, with some missing. V and J calls and clone size come straight from that table; D and trimming were deduced from the DNA. The sample contains some 48,000 clones, 90% of which appear only once. This CDR3 spans 15 amino acids. Looked up from germline, CDR1 is GTSNPN and CDR2 is SVGIG (reference sequence). V lost 2 bases to trimming and J lost 2 bases, with 13 bases between them. This entry belongs to a study of blood T cell repertoires in COVID-19. Study background: From the United States, Italy and Spain came samples of acute and convalescent COVID-19. T cells, B-cell-depleted T cells, or PBMCs supplied cDNA or gDNA.

The sequenced material came from peripheral blood. This clonotype was sampled from a man aged 65-85 years with acute or convalescent COVID-19. The chain is built from TRBV30 and TRBJ1-3; the D gene is possibly TRBD1 (5 bases). CDR3 nucleotide sequence: TGTGCCTGGAGTACGGGGGGGGGTACTGGAAACACCATATATTTT. Its protein is CAWSTGGGTGNTIYF.